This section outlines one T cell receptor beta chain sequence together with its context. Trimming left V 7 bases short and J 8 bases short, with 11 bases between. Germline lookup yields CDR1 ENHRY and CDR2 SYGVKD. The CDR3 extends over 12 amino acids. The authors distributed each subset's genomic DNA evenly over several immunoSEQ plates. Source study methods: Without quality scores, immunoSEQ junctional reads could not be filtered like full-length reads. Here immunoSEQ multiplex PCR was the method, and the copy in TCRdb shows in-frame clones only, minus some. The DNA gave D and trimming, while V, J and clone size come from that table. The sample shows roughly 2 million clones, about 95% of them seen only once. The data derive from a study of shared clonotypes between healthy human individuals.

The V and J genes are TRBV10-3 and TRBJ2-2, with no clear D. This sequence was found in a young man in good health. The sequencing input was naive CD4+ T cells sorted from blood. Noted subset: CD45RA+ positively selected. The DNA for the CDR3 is TGTGCCATCACGGACCATGGTGGGGAGCTGTTTTTT. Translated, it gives CAITDHGGELFF.